A selection of T cell receptor beta chains follows, all from one sample in a study of CD8+ T cells in alopecia areata. This table comes from immunoSEQ multiplex PCR, and its TCRdb copy is limited to in-frame clones, with some not included. The sample has hundreds of thousands of clones, around 64% seen once. This sample comprised CD4+ T cells sorted from blood, obtained at week 52, from a patient treated with tofacitinib. Receptors were obtained from a human donor with alopecia areata. Both conserved end residues are part of each CDR3. The D gene is left open where the match is weak. Part of the rows lack a size; the others show once, few, many or a class for expanded clones.

CDR3 DNA: TGTGCCAGCAGGAAGTCGGGGCAGGGCTACGAGCAGTACTTC
CDR3 protein: CASRKSGQGYEQYF
V gene: TRBV7-2
clone size: NA
J gene: TRBJ2-7
D gene: NA

CDR3 DNA: TGTGCCAGCAGTTCTCCGGGACAGGGAGGCTATGGCTACACCTTC
CDR3 protein: CASSSPGQGGYGYTF
V gene: TRBV6-5
clone size: NA
J gene: TRBJ1-2
D gene: TRBD1

CDR3 DNA: TGTGCCAGCAGTTACTCGATGGCGGGGATCTGGGATACGCAGTATTTT
CDR3 protein: CASSYSMAGIWDTQYF
V gene: TRBV6-5
clone size: NA
J gene: TRBJ2-3
D gene: NA

CDR3 DNA: TGTGCCAGCAGTTACGCGGACAGGGACCATTTCACCTTC
CDR3 protein: CASSYADRDHFTF
V gene: TRBV6-6
clone size: NA
J gene: TRBJ1-2
D gene: TRBD1

CDR3 DNA: TGTGCCAGCAGTTACGCCGGCAGGGCCTCCTACAATGAGCAGTTCTTC
CDR3 protein: CASSYAGRASYNEQFF
V gene: TRBV6-5
clone size: NA
J gene: TRBJ2-1
D gene: NA

CDR3 DNA: TGTGCCTGGAGTCGACTCACTGGCTACAATGAGCAGTTCTTC
CDR3 protein: CAWSRLTGYNEQFF
V gene: TRBV30
clone size: NA
J gene: TRBJ2-1
D gene: NA

CDR3 DNA: TGTGCCTGGAGTGTAGGTAGGAACACTGAAGCTTTCTTT
CDR3 protein: CAWSVGRNTEAFF
V gene: TRBV30
clone size: NA
J gene: TRBJ1-1
D gene: NA

CDR3 DNA: TGCGCCAGCAGCCAAGAGTCCCTAGCGGGGGGCACCGGGGAGCTGTTTTTT
CDR3 protein: CASSQESLAGGTGELFF
V gene: TRBV4-1
clone size: NA
J gene: TRBJ2-2
D gene: TRBD2

CDR3 DNA: TGTGCCTTAGGGGAGGACTACGAGCAGTACTTC
CDR3 protein: CALGEDYEQYF
V gene: TRBV30
clone size: few
J gene: TRBJ2-7
D gene: NA

CDR3 DNA: TGTGCCAGCAGTTACTCGGAAAGTGGGGATACGCAGTATTTT
CDR3 protein: CASSYSESGDTQYF
V gene: TRBV6-5
clone size: NA
J gene: TRBJ2-3
D gene: NA

CDR3 DNA: TGTGCCAGCAGCTTAACGGGACAGGGATCCTACGAGCAGTACTTC
CDR3 protein: CASSLTGQGSYEQYF
V gene: TRBV7-3
clone size: NA
J gene: TRBJ2-7
D gene: TRBD1

CDR3 DNA: TGCAGCGCCCGACAGTCGAACACTGAAGCTTTCTTT
CDR3 protein: CSARQSNTEAFF
V gene: TRBV29-1
clone size: NA
J gene: TRBJ1-1
D gene: NA

CDR3 DNA: TGCGCCAGCAGCCAAGCGTTCCTACAGGGCCAGCCCCAGCATTTT
CDR3 protein: CASSQAFLQGQPQHF
V gene: TRBV4-3
clone size: NA
J gene: TRBJ1-5
D gene: NA

CDR3 DNA: TGTGCCGTAGGGACAGGGCTAAATCAGCCCCAGCATTTT
CDR3 protein: CAVGTGLNQPQHF
V gene: TRBV30
clone size: NA
J gene: TRBJ1-5
D gene: TRBD1

CDR3 DNA: TGTGCCATCAGTGAGTACTCCTCCTACGAGCAGTACTTC
CDR3 protein: CAISEYSSYEQYF
V gene: TRBV10-3
clone size: few
J gene: TRBJ2-7
D gene: NA

CDR3 DNA: TGTGCCTGGAGTTCCCGGAGGAGCCACCGCCAAGAGACCCAGTACTTC
CDR3 protein: CAWSSRRSHRQETQYF
V gene: TRBV30
clone size: NA
J gene: TRBJ2-5
D gene: NA

CDR3 DNA: TGTGCCAGCAGTTTGGTAGATGGAAACATTCAGTACTTC
CDR3 protein: CASSLVDGNIQYF
V gene: TRBV27
clone size: NA
J gene: TRBJ2-4
D gene: NA

CDR3 DNA: TGCGCCAGCAGCTCTGGACTAGCGGGCTCCCAAGGAGGAGAGACCCAGTACTTC
CDR3 protein: CASSSGLAGSQGGETQYF
V gene: TRBV5-1
clone size: NA
J gene: TRBJ2-5
D gene: TRBD2

CDR3 DNA: TGCAGCGGGGGGGTATCGGGCAACGAGCAGTACTTC
CDR3 protein: CSGGVSGNEQYF
V gene: TRBV29-1
clone size: NA
J gene: TRBJ2-7
D gene: NA

CDR3 DNA: TGTGCCTGGGCCGGAACAGAGACCTACGAGCAGTACTTC
CDR3 protein: CAWAGTETYEQYF
V gene: TRBV30
clone size: NA
J gene: TRBJ2-7
D gene: NA

CDR3 DNA: TGTGCCAGCCAGGGAGTCGGGGACACTGAAGCTTTCTTT
CDR3 protein: CASQGVGDTEAFF
V gene: TRBV2
clone size: many
J gene: TRBJ1-1
D gene: NA

CDR3 DNA: TGTGCCTGGAGAGGAAGGGGGGGCCTCAATGAGCAGTTCTTC
CDR3 protein: CAWRGRGGLNEQFF
V gene: TRBV30
clone size: once
J gene: TRBJ2-1
D gene: NA

CDR3 DNA: TGCAGCGCTCAGGGGGGTACTAATGAAAAACTGTTTTTT
CDR3 protein: CSAQGGTNEKLFF
V gene: TRBV29-1
clone size: few
J gene: TRBJ1-4
D gene: TRBD1

CDR3 DNA: TGTGCCTGGAGTTTTATGACAGGGATGGGACCCGGGGAGCTGTTTTTT
CDR3 protein: CAWSFMTGMGPGELFF
V gene: TRBV30
clone size: once
J gene: TRBJ2-2
D gene: TRBD1

CDR3 DNA: TGTGCCAGCAGTTACACAGGGGAATACACTGAAGCTTTCTTT
CDR3 protein: CASSYTGEYTEAFF
V gene: TRBV6-5
clone size: NA
J gene: TRBJ1-1
D gene: TRBD1

CDR3 DNA: TGTGCCAGCAGTACGGGAAACAAGGCACAGTTCTTC
CDR3 protein: CASSTGNKAQFF
V gene: TRBV6-5
clone size: few
J gene: TRBJ2-1
D gene: NA

CDR3 DNA: TGTGCCAGCAGCGTAAAGGCGGGGGGCTACAATGAGCAGTTCTTC
CDR3 protein: CASSVKAGGYNEQFF
V gene: TRBV9
clone size: NA
J gene: TRBJ2-1
D gene: TRBD2

CDR3 DNA: TGTGCCAGCAGCTTCGACCTCCTGCACTATGGCTACACCTTC
CDR3 protein: CASSFDLLHYGYTF
V gene: TRBV7-9
clone size: NA
J gene: TRBJ1-2
D gene: NA

CDR3 DNA: TGCAGTGTACCTGGCTACACCTTC
CDR3 protein: CSVPGYTF
V gene: TRBV20-1
clone size: NA
J gene: TRBJ1-2
D gene: NA

CDR3 DNA: TGCAGCGTTGATACGGTCCTAGGAGGAAACGAGCAGTACTTC
CDR3 protein: CSVDTVLGGNEQYF
V gene: TRBV29-1
clone size: few
J gene: TRBJ2-7
D gene: NA

CDR3 DNA: TGCAGCGTTAAAAAGGACAGCGATAATGAAAAACTGTTTTTT
CDR3 protein: CSVKKDSDNEKLFF
V gene: TRBV29-1
clone size: NA
J gene: TRBJ1-4
D gene: NA

CDR3 DNA: TGTGCCTGGAGTCCTAGACAGAATCAGCCCCAGCATTTT
CDR3 protein: CAWSPRQNQPQHF
V gene: TRBV30
clone size: NA
J gene: TRBJ1-5
D gene: NA

CDR3 DNA: TGTGCCAGCAGCCATCAAAGCTCCTACGAGCAGTACTTC
CDR3 protein: CASSHQSSYEQYF
V gene: TRBV14
clone size: few
J gene: TRBJ2-7
D gene: NA

CDR3 DNA: TGTGCCAGCAGCCATGACCCCGGGAGGGCTAGCGGGGGAAATGAGCAGTTCTTC
CDR3 protein: CASSHDPGRASGGNEQFF
V gene: TRBV16
clone size: few
J gene: TRBJ2-1
D gene: TRBD2

CDR3 DNA: TGTGCCAGCGGCCGGGACCGCGGTGGCTACACCTTC
CDR3 protein: CASGRDRGGYTF
V gene: TRBV5-4
clone size: NA
J gene: TRBJ1-2
D gene: NA

CDR3 DNA: TGTGCCACCAAAGGGTATAGCAATCAGCCCCAGCATTTT
CDR3 protein: CATKGYSNQPQHF
V gene: TRBV15
clone size: NA
J gene: TRBJ1-5
D gene: NA

CDR3 DNA: TGTGCCTGGAGTGAGGGACAAATAGGAACTGAAGCTTTCTTT
CDR3 protein: CAWSEGQIGTEAFF
V gene: TRBV30
clone size: NA
J gene: TRBJ1-1
D gene: NA

CDR3 DNA: TGTGCCAGCTACGAGTTGTGGGGACAGGGAAGGTCACCCCTCCACTTT
CDR3 protein: CASYELWGQGRSPLHF
V gene: TRBV27
clone size: NA
J gene: TRBJ1-6
D gene: TRBD1

CDR3 DNA: TGTGCCAGCGGGCGGAATCAGCCCCAGCATTTT
CDR3 protein: CASGRNQPQHF
V gene: TRBV6-1
clone size: NA
J gene: TRBJ1-5
D gene: NA

CDR3 DNA: TGTGCCATCAGTGGGGGGAAGTTGGCTGGCACAGATACGCAGTATTTT
CDR3 protein: CAISGGKLAGTDTQYF
V gene: TRBV10-3
clone size: NA
J gene: TRBJ2-3
D gene: NA

CDR3 DNA: TGTGCCAGCAGTTACGCTAGCGGCACAGATACGCAGTATTTT
CDR3 protein: CASSYASGTDTQYF
V gene: TRBV6-5
clone size: NA
J gene: TRBJ2-3
D gene: NA

CDR3 DNA: TGTGCCAGTAGTATGCTGGGGACTCCCACCGAGCAGTACTTC
CDR3 protein: CASSMLGTPTEQYF
V gene: TRBV19
clone size: NA
J gene: TRBJ2-7
D gene: NA

CDR3 DNA: TGTGCCAGCAGCACTGCGCGACAGGGCATCAATTCACCCCTCCACTTT
CDR3 protein: CASSTARQGINSPLHF
V gene: TRBV21-1
clone size: few
J gene: TRBJ1-6
D gene: NA

CDR3 DNA: TGTGCTAGTGGTTTGCTAAATGAAGCTTTCTTT
CDR3 protein: CASGLLNEAFF
V gene: TRBV12-5
clone size: NA
J gene: TRBJ1-1
D gene: NA

CDR3 DNA: TGTGCCTGGAGTAAGGACTTCGCCTACGAGCAGTACTTC
CDR3 protein: CAWSKDFAYEQYF
V gene: TRBV30
clone size: NA
J gene: TRBJ2-7
D gene: NA

CDR3 DNA: TGCGCCAGCAAGCGGGCAGAGAAATACGAGCAGTACTTC
CDR3 protein: CASKRAEKYEQYF
V gene: TRBV5-1
clone size: NA
J gene: TRBJ2-7
D gene: NA

CDR3 DNA: TGCGCCAGCACCTCGGATGGCAGCTATACCTACGAGCAGTACTTC
CDR3 protein: CASTSDGSYTYEQYF
V gene: TRBV5-1
clone size: few
J gene: TRBJ2-7
D gene: NA

CDR3 DNA: TGTGCCAGCAGCCCGACAGCCTACCAAGAGACCCAGTACTTC
CDR3 protein: CASSPTAYQETQYF
V gene: TRBV7-9
clone size: few
J gene: TRBJ2-5
D gene: NA

CDR3 DNA: TGCGCCAGCAGCCCATGGACTGTAGGAGAGACCCAGTACTTC
CDR3 protein: CASSPWTVGETQYF
V gene: TRBV5-1
clone size: NA
J gene: TRBJ2-5
D gene: NA

CDR3 DNA: TGTGCCAGCCTAAGAGGGACCTACGAGCAGTACTTC
CDR3 protein: CASLRGTYEQYF
V gene: TRBV6-1
clone size: few
J gene: TRBJ2-7
D gene: NA

CDR3 DNA: TGCGCCAGCAGCCGAGGGACAGGGAATTACTATGGCTACACCTTC
CDR3 protein: CASSRGTGNYYGYTF
V gene: TRBV4-3
clone size: NA
J gene: TRBJ1-2
D gene: TRBD1

CDR3 DNA: TGCAGCGTTGGACGCAGGGGGTTCAGCGAGGAGCAGTTCTTC
CDR3 protein: CSVGRRGFSEEQFF
V gene: TRBV29-1
clone size: NA
J gene: TRBJ2-1
D gene: TRBD1

CDR3 DNA: TGTGCCAGCAGCTCCATGGCGCGGGGGGGCCGAAACGAGCAGTACTTC
CDR3 protein: CASSSMARGGRNEQYF
V gene: TRBV11-2
clone size: NA
J gene: TRBJ2-7
D gene: TRBD2